This T cell receptor beta chain was recovered during a study of shared clonotypes between healthy human individuals. The ends were cut back, 7 bases at V and 3 bases at J, with 9 bases in the middle. CDR1 is SNHLY, CDR2 FYNNEI, per germline. This CDR3 spans 12 amino acids. Findings and limits, study-wide: Donors were few, which limited the genetic and exposure-history diversity represented.

To note about this clone: The target antigen is unknown.

Method: immunoSEQ multiplex PCR; TCRdb's copy keeps in-frame clones and lacks some. The sample lists roughly 2.2 million clones; just over 90% were seen once. Sequencing input: naive CD4+ T cells from PBMCs. As for subset: CD45RA+ positively selected. The TCR sequence derives from a man between 18 and 29 years old in good health. Some clones in this sample may be carry-over from other donors' samples. The chain uses TRBV2 and TRBJ1-2; D not resolved. This CDR3 is CASTGVDYGYTF. In nucleotides, the CDR3 is TGTGCCAGCACCGGGGTAGACTATGGCTACACCTTC.